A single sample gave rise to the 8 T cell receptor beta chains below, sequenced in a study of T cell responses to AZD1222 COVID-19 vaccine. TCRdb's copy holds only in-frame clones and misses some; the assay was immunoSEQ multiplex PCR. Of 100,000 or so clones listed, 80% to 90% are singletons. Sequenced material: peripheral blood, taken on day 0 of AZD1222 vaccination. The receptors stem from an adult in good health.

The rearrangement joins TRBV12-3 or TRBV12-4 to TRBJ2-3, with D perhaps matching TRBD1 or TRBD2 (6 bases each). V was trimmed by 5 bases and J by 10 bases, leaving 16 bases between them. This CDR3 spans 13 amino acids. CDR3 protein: CASSIRAGGPQYF. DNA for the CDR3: TGTGCCAGCAGTATCAGGGCCGGGGGCCCGCAGTATTTT.

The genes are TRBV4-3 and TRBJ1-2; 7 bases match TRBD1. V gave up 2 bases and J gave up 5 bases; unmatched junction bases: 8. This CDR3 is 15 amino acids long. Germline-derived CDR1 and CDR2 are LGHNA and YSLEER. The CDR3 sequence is CASSQFSGTEYGYTF. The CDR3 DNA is TGCGCCAGCAGCCAATTTTCCGGGACAGAGTATGGCTACACCTTC.

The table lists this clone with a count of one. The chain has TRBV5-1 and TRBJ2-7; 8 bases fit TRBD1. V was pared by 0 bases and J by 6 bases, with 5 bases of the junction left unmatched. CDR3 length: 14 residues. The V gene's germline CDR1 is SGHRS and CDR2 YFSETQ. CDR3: CASSLGQGNLEQYF. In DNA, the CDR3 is TGCGCCAGCAGCTTGGGACAGGGGAATCTCGAGCAGTACTTC.

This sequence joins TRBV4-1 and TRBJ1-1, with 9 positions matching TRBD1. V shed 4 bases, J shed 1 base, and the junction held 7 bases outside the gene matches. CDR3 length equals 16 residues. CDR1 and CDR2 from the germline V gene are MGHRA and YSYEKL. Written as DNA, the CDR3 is TGCGCCAGCAGCCCCCTTCCGACAGGGGGGAACACTGAAGCTTTCTTT. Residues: CASSPLPTGGNTEAFF.

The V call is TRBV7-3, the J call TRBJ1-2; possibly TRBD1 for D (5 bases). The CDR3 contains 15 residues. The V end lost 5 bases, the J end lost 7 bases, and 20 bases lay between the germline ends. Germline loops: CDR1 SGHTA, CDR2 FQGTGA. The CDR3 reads CASSDRQGTVTGYTF. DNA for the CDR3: TGTGCCAGCAGCGACCGGCAGGGAACAGTGACTGGCTACACCTTC. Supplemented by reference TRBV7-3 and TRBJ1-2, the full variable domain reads GAGVSQTPSNKVTEKGKYVELRCDPISGHTALYWYRQSLGQGPEFLIYFQGTGAADDSGLPNDRFFAVRPEGSVSTLKIQRTERGDSAVYLCASSDRQGTVTGYTFGSGTRLTVV.

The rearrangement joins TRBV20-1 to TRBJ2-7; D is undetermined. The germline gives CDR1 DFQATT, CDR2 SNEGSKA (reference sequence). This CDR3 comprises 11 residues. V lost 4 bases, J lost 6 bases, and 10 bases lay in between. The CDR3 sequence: CSAKKDREQYF. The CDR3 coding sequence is TGCAGTGCTAAAAAGGACCGCGAGCAGTACTTC.

CDR3 DNA sequence: TGTGCCAGCAGCTTAGGTATTAGCAGCTACGAGCAGTACTTC. Translated: CASSLGISSYEQYF. The chain couples TRBV7-2 to TRBJ2-7; D is undetermined. The V and J ends lost 1 base and 3 bases respectively, with 10 bases between them. Looked up from germline, CDR1 is SGHTA and CDR2 is FQGNSA. The CDR3 is 14 amino acids.

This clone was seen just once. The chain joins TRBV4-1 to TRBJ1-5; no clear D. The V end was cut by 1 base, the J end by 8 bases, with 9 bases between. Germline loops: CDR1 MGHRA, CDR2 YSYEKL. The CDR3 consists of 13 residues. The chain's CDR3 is CASSQAVSEPQHF. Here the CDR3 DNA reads TGCGCCAGCAGCCAAGCCGTATCGGAGCCCCAGCATTTT.